Given below is one T cell receptor beta chain in context. Its antigen is not yet known. Base-call qualities are not available, and no considerably larger clone is one nucleotide away. The entry originates in a study of cytomegalovirus exposure and HLA in healthy donors (dated by TCRdb to about 2017). As for the study more broadly: The 666 repertoires of the first cohort and the 95 to 150 validation repertoires were produced on the same platform, according to a later analysis. To predict cytomegalovirus infection status, the study brought together high-throughput TCR immunosequencing, statistical association of individual TCRs with disease status, and machine learning. Besides the first cohort of 666 subjects, a separate validation cohort made up of over 95 different subjects was used. The study aimed to test whether signatures of past pathogen exposure could be identified by cataloging public T cell receptors. What the study reported, not specific to this receptor: A later analysis lacked HLA typing for the validation cohort, so it scored co-occurrence in that cohort across all 120 or so repertoires. The classifier was reported to diagnose cytomegalovirus status with high specificity and sensitivity in both the original cohort and the validation cohort. In a later analysis, TCRs clustered in the first cohort were found to also tend to co-occur in the roughly 120 validation repertoires, with about 94% of cluster scores above 0. A few of the identified cytomegalovirus-associated TCR beta chains were confirmed in vitro to be specific for cytomegalovirus antigens. Most TCR sequences were observed very rarely across donors, whereas some public TCRs were present in many individuals. The authors suggested that the approach could potentially be generalized to other disease states and immunological phenotypes. The study listed 150 to 200 TCR beta chains as associated with cytomegalovirus.

Trimming removed 2 bases from V and 6 bases from J; the gene matches leave 3 bases unexplained. The germline V gene supplies CDR1 SGHRS and CDR2 YFSETQ. The CDR3, from cysteine to phenylalanine, totals 15 residues. The DNA shown is the 45-base CDR3, in frame from base 1. Donors formed part of the validation cohort, which comprised over a hundred subjects and was distinct from the first cohort of 666 subjects. The library was produced with the immunoSEQ multiplex PCR assay. In the authors' own workflow: A statistical classification framework was developed to diagnose cytomegalovirus status using the catalog of TCR beta chain sequences. This is the immuneACCESS table as TCRdb keeps it, with only in-frame sequences that have V and J called. A part of the clones is gone; compared with another copy, unresolved V genes explain less than half, and the rest is unexplained. V, J and clone size reflect that table, while D and trimming were determined from the DNA. The sample includes 200,000 or so clones, with approximately 84% observed a single time. Approximately 7% of the sample is in the top ten clones.

The rearrangement joined TRBV5-1 to TRBJ2-3; 13 junctional bases match TRBD2. This clonotype was obtained from a man aged 18-30 years in good health and CMV-seropositive. The sequencing input was PBMCs. The CDR3 region reads CASSFGLAGADTQYF. The base sequence is TGCGCCAGCAGCTTCGGACTAGCGGGAGCGGATACGCAGTATTTT.